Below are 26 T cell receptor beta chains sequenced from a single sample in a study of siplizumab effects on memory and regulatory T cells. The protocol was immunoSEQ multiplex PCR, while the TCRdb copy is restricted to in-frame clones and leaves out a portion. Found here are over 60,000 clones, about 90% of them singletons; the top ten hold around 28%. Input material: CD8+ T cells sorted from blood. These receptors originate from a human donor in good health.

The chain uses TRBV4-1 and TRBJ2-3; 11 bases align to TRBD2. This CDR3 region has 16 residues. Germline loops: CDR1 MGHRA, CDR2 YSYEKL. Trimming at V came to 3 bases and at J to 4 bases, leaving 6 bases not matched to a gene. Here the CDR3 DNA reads TGCGCCAGCAGCCATCCGGGACTAGCGGCCCCAGATACGCAGTATTTT. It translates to CASSHPGLAAPDTQYF.

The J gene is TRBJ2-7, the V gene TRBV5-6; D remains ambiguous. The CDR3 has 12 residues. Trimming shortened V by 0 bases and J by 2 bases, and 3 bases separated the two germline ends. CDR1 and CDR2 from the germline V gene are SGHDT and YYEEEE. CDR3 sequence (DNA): TGTGCCAGCAGCTTGGTTCCCTACGAGCAGTACTTC. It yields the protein CASSLVPYEQYF.

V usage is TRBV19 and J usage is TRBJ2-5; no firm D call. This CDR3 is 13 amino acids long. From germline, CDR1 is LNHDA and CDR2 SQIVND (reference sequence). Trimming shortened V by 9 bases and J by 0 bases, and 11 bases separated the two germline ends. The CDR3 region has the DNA TGTGCCAGCGGTATGGGGTACCAAGAGACCCAGTACTTC. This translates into CASGMGYQETQYF.

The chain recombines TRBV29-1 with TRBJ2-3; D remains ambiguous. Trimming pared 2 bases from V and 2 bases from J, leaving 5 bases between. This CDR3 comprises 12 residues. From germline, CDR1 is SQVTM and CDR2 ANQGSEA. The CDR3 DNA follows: TGCAGCGTTGAACAGGTCACAGATACGCAGTATTTT. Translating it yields CSVEQVTDTQYF.

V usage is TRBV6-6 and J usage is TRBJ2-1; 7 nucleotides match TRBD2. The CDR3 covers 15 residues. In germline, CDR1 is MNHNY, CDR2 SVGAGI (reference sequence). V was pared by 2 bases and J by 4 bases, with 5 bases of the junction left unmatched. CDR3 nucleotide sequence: TGTGCCAGCAGTTACGAAGCGGGGCAATACAATGAGCAGTTCTTC. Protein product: CASSYEAGQYNEQFF.

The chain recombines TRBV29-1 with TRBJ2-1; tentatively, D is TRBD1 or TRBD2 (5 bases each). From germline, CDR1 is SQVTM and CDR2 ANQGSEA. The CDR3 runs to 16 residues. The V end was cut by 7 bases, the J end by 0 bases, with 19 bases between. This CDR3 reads CSALRGRSSSYNEQFF. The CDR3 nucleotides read TGCAGCGCATTGAGGGGCAGGTCCAGCTCCTACAATGAGCAGTTCTTC.

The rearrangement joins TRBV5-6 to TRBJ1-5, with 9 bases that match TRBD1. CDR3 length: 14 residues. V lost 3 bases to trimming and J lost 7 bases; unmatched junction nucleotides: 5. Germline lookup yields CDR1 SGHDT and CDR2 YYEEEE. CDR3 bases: TGTGCCAGCAGCTCGGGACAGGGAGGACAGCCCCAGCATTTT. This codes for CASSSGQGGQPQHF. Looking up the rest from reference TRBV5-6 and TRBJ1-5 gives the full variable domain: DAGVTQSPTHLIKTRGQQVTLRCSPKSGHDTVSWYQQALGQGPQFIFQYYEEEERQRGNFPDRFSGHQFPNYSSELNVNALLLGDSALYLCASSSGQGGQPQHFGDGTRLSIL.

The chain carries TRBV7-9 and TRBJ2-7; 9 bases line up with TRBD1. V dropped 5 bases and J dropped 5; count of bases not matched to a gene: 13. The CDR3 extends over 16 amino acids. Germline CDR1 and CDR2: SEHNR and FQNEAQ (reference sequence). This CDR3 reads CASSLINWDRENEQYF. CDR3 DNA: TGTGCCAGCAGCCTGATAAACTGGGACAGGGAAAACGAGCAGTACTTC.

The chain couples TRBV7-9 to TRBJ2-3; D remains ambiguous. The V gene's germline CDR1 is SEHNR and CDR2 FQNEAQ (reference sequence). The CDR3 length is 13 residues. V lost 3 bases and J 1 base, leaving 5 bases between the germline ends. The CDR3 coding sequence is TGTGCCAGCAGCTTGAAGGGCACAGATACGCAGTATTTT. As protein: CASSLKGTDTQYF.

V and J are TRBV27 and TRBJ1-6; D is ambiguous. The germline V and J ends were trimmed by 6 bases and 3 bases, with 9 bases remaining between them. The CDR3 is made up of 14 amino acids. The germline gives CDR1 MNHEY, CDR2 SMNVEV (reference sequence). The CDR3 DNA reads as TGTGCCAGCAGAACCGGGGTCTATAATTCACCCCTCCACTTT. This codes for CASRTGVYNSPLHF.

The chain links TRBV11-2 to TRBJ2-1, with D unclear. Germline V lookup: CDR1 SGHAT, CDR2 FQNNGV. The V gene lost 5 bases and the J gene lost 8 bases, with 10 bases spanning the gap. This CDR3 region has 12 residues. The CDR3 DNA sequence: TGTGCCAGCAGCCCCTCGCGTGATGAGCAGTTCTTC. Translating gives CASSPSRDEQFF.

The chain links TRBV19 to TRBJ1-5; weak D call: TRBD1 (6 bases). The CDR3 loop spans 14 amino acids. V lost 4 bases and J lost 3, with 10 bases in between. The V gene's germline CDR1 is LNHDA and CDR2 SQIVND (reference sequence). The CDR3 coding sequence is TGTGCCAGTAGTACCGGACAGTTCAATCAGCCCCAGCATTTT. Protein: CASSTGQFNQPQHF.

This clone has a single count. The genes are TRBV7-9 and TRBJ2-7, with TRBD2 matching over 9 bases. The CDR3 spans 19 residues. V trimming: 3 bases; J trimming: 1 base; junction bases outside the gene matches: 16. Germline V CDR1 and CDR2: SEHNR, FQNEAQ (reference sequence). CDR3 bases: TGTGCCAGCAGCTTTCCGAATAGCGGGAGAACAATGATTTCCTACGAGCAGTACTTC. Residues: CASSFPNSGRTMISYEQYF.

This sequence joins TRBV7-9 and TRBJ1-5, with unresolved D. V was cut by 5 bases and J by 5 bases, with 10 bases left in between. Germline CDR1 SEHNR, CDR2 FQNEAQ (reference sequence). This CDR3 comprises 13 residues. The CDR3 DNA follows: TGTGCCAGCAGCCCAATTTTGGATCAGCCCCAGCATTTT. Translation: CASSPILDQPQHF.

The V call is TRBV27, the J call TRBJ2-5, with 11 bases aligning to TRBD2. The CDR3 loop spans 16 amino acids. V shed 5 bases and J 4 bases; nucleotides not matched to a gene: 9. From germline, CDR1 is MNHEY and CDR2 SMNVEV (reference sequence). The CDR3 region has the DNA TGTGCCAGCAGTCTCGGGACTAGCGGCCAGGGAGAGACCCAGTACTTC. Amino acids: CASSLGTSGQGETQYF.

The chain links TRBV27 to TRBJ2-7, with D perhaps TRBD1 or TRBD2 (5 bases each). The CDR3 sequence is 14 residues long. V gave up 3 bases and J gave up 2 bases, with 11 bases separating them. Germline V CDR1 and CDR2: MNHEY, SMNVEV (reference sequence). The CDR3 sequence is CASSFGTDPYEQYF. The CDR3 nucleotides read TGTGCCAGCAGTTTCGGGACGGACCCCTACGAGCAGTACTTC.

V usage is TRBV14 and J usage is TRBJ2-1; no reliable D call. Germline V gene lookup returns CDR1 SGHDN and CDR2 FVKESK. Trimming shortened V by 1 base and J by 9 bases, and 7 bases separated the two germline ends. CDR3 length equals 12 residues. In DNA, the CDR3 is TGTGCCAGCAGCCAAGGGTACGCTGAGCAGTTCTTC. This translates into CASSQGYAEQFF. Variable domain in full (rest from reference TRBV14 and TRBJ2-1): EAGVTQFPSHSVIEKGQTVTLRCDPISGHDNLYWYRRVMGKEIKFLLHFVKESKQDESGMPNNRFLAERTGGTYSTLKVQPAELEDSGVYFCASSQGYAEQFFGPGTRLTVL.

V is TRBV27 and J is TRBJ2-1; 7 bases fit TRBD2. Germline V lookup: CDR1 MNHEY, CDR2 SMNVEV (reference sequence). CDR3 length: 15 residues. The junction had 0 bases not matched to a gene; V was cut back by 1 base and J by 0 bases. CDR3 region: CASSLWGGSYNEQFF. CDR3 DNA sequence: TGTGCCAGCAGTTTATGGGGGGGCTCCTACAATGAGCAGTTCTTC.

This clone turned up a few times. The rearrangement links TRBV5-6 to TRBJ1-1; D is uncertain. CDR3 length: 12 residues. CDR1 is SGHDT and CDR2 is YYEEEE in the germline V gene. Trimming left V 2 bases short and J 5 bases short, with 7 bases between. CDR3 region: CASSFARTEAFF. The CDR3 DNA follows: TGTGCCAGCAGCTTCGCGCGGACTGAAGCTTTCTTT.

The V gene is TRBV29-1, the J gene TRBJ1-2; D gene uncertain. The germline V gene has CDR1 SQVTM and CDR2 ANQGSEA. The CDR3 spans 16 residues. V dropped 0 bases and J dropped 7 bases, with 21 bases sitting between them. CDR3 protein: CSVEENDWRRVGGYTF. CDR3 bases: TGCAGCGTTGAAGAAAACGATTGGAGAAGGGTTGGTGGCTACACCTTC.

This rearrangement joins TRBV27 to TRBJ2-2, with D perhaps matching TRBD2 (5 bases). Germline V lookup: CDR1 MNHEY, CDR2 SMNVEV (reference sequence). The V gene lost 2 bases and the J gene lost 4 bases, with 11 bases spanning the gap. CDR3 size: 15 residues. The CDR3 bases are TGTGCCAGCAGTTTACTGGGCGGAGGCACCGGGGAGCTGTTTTTT. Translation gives CASSLLGGGTGELFF.

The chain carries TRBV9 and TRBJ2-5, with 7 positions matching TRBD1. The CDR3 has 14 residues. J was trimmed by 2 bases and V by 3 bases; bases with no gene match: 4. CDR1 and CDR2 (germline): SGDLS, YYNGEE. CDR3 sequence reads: CASSAGQLQETQYF. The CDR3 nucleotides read TGTGCCAGCAGCGCGGGACAGCTTCAAGAGACCCAGTACTTC.

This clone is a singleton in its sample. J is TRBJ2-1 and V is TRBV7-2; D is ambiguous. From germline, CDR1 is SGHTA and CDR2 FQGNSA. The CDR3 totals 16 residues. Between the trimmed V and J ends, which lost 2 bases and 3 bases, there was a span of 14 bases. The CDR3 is CASSLYQAQFYNEQFF. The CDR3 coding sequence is TGTGCCAGCAGCTTATACCAGGCTCAATTCTACAATGAGCAGTTCTTC.

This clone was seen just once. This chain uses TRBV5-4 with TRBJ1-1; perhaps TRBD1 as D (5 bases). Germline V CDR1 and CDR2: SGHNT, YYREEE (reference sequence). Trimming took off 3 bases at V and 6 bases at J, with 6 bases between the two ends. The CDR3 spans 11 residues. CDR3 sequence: CASSWGAEAFF. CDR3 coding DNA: TGTGCCAGCAGCTGGGGGGCTGAAGCTTTCTTT.

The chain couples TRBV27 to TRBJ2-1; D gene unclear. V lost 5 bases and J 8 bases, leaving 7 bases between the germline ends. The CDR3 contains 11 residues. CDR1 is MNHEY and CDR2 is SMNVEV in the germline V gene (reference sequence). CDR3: CASSTTDEQFF. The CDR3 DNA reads TGTGCCAGCAGTACTACCGATGAGCAGTTCTTC.

The CDR3 sequence: CASSFRDGSGNTIYF. For the CDR3, the DNA is TGTGCCAGCAGTTTCAGGGACGGCTCTGGAAACACCATATATTTT. The rearrangement joins TRBV27 to TRBJ1-3; maybe TRBD1 (5 bases). This CDR3 contains 15 residues. Germline V gene data show CDR1 as MNHEY and CDR2 as SMNVEV (reference sequence). V was clipped by 3 bases and J by 0 bases, with 9 bases between them.